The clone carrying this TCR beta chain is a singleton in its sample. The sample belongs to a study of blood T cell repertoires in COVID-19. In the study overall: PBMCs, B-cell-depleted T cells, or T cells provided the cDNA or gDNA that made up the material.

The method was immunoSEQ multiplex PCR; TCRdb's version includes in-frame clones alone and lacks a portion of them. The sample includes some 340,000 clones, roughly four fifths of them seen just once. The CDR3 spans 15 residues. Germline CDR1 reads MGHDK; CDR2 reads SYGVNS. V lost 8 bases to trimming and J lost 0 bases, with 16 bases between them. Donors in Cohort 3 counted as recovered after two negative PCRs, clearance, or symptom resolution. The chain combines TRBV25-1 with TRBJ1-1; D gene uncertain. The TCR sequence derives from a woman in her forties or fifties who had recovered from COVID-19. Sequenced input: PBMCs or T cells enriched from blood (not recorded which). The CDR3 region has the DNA TGTGCCAGCCGGTACCGCGGCTACATGAACACTGAAGCTTTCTTT. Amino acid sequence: CASRYRGYMNTEAFF.